Listed below are T cell receptor beta chains from one sample, sequenced in a study of HIV-infected children after antiretroviral therapy interruption. A single record per CDR3 protein comes from TCRdb applying MiXCR to the 3' RACE reads. The profile shows fewer than 20,000 distinct CDR3 sequences, roughly 3.5% of them singletons. Sequencing was performed on CD45RA+ CD4+ T cells from PBMCs, taken from a donor given antiretroviral therapy, either interrupted or continuous. The receptors here all came from a child aged 2-17 years with HIV. The CDR3 runs from the conserved cysteine through the conserved F or W. Fields, in order: clone size, V gene, D gene, J gene, CDR3 protein, CDR3 DNA. D genes are given only for firm matches. Not every row has a clone size; where given, it reads once, few, many or a size class.

clone_size: many; v_call: TRBV3-1; d_call: .; j_call: TRBJ2-1; cdr3_aa: CASSQELQRGAYNEQFF; cdr3_nt: TGTGCCAGCAGCCAAGAACTCCAGAGGGGGGCGTACAATGAGCAGTTCTTC
clone_size: many; v_call: TRBV11-3; d_call: .; j_call: TRBJ1-2; cdr3_aa: CASSLGGRGYTF; cdr3_nt: TGTGCCAGCAGCTTAGGAGGAAGAGGCTACACCTTC
clone_size: many; v_call: TRBV23-1; d_call: .; j_call: TRBJ2-2; cdr3_aa: CASSHWGAEELFF; cdr3_nt: TGCGCCAGCAGTCACTGGGGGGCCGAGGAGCTGTTTTTT
clone_size: many; v_call: TRBV23-1; d_call: .; j_call: TRBJ2-3; cdr3_aa: CASSHDPNTQYF; cdr3_nt: TGCGCCAGCAGTCATGATCCCAATACGCAGTATTTT
clone_size: .; v_call: TRBV6-6; d_call: .; j_call: TRBJ2-7; cdr3_aa: CASGVYEQYF; cdr3_nt: TGTGCCAGCGGTGTCTATGAACAGTACTTC
clone_size: few; v_call: TRBV6-5; d_call: .; j_call: TRBJ2-2; cdr3_aa: CASSRGAYTGELFF; cdr3_nt: TGTGCCAGCAGTCGCGGGGCTTACACCGGGGAGCTGTTTTTT
clone_size: medium-sized; v_call: TRBV24-1; d_call: TRBD1; j_call: TRBJ1-2; cdr3_aa: CATGSGQGYGYTF; cdr3_nt: TGTGCCACCGGGTCTGGACAGGGCTATGGCTACACCTTC
clone_size: many; v_call: TRBV20-1; d_call: TRBD1; j_call: TRBJ1-2; cdr3_aa: CSASPDRGNYGYTF; cdr3_nt: TGCAGTGCTAGTCCGGACAGGGGTAACTATGGCTACACCTTC
clone_size: few; v_call: TRBV12-3/TRBV12-4; d_call: .; j_call: TRBJ1-5; cdr3_aa: CASSAGASQPQHF; cdr3_nt: TGTGCCAGCAGTGCAGGGGCGAGCCAGCCCCAGCATTTT
clone_size: many; v_call: TRBV7-2; d_call: TRBD2; j_call: TRBJ2-1; cdr3_aa: CASSPGGAYNEQFF; cdr3_nt: TGTGCCAGCAGCCCCGGGGGGGCCTACAATGAGCAGTTCTTC
clone_size: many; v_call: TRBV23-1; d_call: .; j_call: TRBJ1-5; cdr3_aa: CARFHREVNQPQHF; cdr3_nt: TGCGCCAGATTCCACAGGGAGGTGAATCAGCCCCAGCATTTT
clone_size: many; v_call: TRBV12-3/TRBV12-4; d_call: .; j_call: TRBJ2-7; cdr3_aa: CASTLTVLSYEQYF; cdr3_nt: TGTGCCAGCACCCTGACGGTACTTAGCTACGAGCAGTACTTC
clone_size: .; v_call: TRBV20-1; d_call: .; j_call: TRBJ2-7; cdr3_aa: CSGSTRGAPWGQYF; cdr3_nt: TGCAGTGGATCCACACGGGGCGCACCCTGGGGGCAGTACTTC
clone_size: many; v_call: TRBV12-3/TRBV12-4; d_call: .; j_call: TRBJ1-3; cdr3_aa: CASSPLPGTIYF; cdr3_nt: TGTGCCAGCAGTCCTCTCCCAGGCACCATATATTTT